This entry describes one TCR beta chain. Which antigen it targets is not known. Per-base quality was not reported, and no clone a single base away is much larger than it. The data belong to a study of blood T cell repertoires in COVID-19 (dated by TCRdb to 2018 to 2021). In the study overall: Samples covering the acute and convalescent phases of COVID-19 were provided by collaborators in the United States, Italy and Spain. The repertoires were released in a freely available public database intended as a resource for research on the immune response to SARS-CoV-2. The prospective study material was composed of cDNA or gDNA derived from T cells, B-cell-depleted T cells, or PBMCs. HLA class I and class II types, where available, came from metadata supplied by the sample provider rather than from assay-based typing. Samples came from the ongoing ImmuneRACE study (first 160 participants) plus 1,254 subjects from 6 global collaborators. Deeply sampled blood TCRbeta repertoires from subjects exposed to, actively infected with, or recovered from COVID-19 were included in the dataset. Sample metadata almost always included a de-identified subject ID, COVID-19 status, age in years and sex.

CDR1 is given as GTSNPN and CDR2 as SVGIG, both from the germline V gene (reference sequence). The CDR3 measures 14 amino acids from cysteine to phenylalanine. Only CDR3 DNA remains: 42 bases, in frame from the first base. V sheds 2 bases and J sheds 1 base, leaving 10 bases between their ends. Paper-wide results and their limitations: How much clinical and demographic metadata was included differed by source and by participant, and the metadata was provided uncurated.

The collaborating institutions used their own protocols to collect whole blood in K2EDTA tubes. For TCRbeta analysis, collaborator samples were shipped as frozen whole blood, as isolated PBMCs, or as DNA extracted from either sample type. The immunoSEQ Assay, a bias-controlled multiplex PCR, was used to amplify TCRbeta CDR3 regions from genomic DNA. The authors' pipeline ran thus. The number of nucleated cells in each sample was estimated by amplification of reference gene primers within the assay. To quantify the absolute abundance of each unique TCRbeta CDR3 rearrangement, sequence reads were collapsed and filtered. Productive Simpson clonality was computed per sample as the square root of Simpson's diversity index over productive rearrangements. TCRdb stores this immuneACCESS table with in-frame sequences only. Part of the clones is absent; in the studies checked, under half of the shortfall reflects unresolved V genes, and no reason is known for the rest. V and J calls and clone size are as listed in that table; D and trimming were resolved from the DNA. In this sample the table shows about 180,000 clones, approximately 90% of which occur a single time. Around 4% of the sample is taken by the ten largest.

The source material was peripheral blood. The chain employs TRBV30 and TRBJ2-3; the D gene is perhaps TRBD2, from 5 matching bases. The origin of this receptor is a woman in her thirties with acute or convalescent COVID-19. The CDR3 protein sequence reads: CAWSSPSRTDTQYF. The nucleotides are TGTGCCTGGAGTAGCCCTAGCCGCACAGATACGCAGTATTTT.